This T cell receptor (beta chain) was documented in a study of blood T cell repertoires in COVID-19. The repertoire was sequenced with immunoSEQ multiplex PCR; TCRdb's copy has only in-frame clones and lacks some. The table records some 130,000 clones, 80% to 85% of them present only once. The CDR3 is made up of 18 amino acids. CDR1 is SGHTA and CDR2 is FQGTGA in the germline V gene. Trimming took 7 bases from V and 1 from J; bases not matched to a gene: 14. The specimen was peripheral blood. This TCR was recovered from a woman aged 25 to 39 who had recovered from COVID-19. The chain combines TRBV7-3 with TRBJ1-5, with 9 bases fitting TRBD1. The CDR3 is CASNTRQGGKISNQPQHF. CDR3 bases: TGTGCCAGCAACACTAGACAGGGGGGAAAAATAAGCAATCAGCCCCAGCATTTT.